The 6 T cell receptor beta chains listed next were all sequenced from one sample in a study of control samples from healthy donors and cancer patients. Profiling relied on immunoSEQ multiplex PCR, and the TCRdb table lists in-frame clones only, not all of them. The sample shows about 120,000 clones, around 87% of them seen only once. The sample taken for sequencing was PBMCs. These receptors originate from a woman in her fifties or sixties with lung cancer.

The V and J genes are TRBV7-2 and TRBJ1-1, with TRBD1 identical over 7 bases. The CDR3 is made up of 13 amino acids. After removal of 2 bases from V and 12 bases from J, the junction contained 9 bases not matched to a gene. Germline V gene sequence: CDR1 SGHTA, CDR2 FQGNSA. CDR3 sequence reads: CASSLSGQGGPFF. As DNA, the CDR3 is TGTGCCAGCAGCTTATCGGGGCAGGGGGGGCCTTTCTTT.

V and J are TRBV19 and TRBJ2-7; 8 bases fit TRBD2. From germline, CDR1 is LNHDA and CDR2 SQIVND (reference sequence). After removal of 5 bases from V and 3 bases from J, the junction contained 3 bases not matched to a gene. The CDR3 sequence is 13 residues long. The CDR3 region is CASSRTSIYEQYF. The CDR3 DNA reads TGTGCCAGTAGTCGGACTAGCATCTACGAGCAGTACTTC.

The chain recombines TRBV18 with TRBJ2-5; D uncertain. Per germline, CDR1 KGHSH and CDR2 LQKENI. The CDR3 runs to 14 residues. V was shortened by 3 bases and J by 2 bases, with 10 bases between the two germline ends. CDR3 residues: CASSPLDPQETQYF. The DNA for the CDR3 is TGTGCCAGCTCACCCCTAGACCCTCAAGAGACCCAGTACTTC.

The V call is TRBV5-1, the J call TRBJ2-1; D is undetermined. Germline V gives CDR1 SGHRS, CDR2 YFSETQ. V was cut by 4 bases and J by 6 bases, with 26 bases left in between. The CDR3 loop spans 18 amino acids. The DNA for the CDR3 is TGCGCCAGCAGCAGGGATTTGTTTGCGGTTCGACTGCCCAATGAGCAGTTCTTC. Protein: CASSRDLFAVRLPNEQFF.

The genes are TRBV18 and TRBJ1-1; weak D call: TRBD1 (6 bases). The V gene lost 6 bases and the J gene lost 0 bases, with 8 bases spanning the gap. Germline CDR1 and CDR2: KGHSH and LQKENI. The CDR3 has 13 amino acids. The CDR3 sequence is CASSDSLNTEAFF. CDR3 nucleotide sequence: TGTGCCAGCTCGGACAGTTTGAACACTGAAGCTTTCTTT.

The V gene is TRBV5-1, the J gene TRBJ2-6, with TRBD1 matching over 12 bases. Germline CDR1 SGHRS, CDR2 YFSETQ. V shed 0 bases and J 2 bases; nucleotides not matched to a gene: 3. The CDR3 runs to 18 residues. CDR3 in amino acids: CASSLARDRGPGANVLTF. CDR3 DNA sequence: TGCGCCAGCAGCTTGGCGAGGGACAGGGGGCCTGGGGCCAACGTCCTGACTTTC.